This T cell receptor beta chain is drawn from a study of cytomegalovirus exposure and HLA in healthy donors. V lost 3 bases and J lost 5; bases outside the gene matches: 7. The CDR3 has 15 amino acids. Germline CDR1 reads SGHTA; CDR2 reads FQGTGA. PCR used 60 Vbeta primers and 13 Jbeta primers. Produced via immunoSEQ multiplex PCR; TCRdb's table is partial and in-frame only. The sample includes about 62,000 clones, around 80% of them seen just once. The sequence was obtained from a man between 35 and 55 years old in good health and CMV-seronegative. The V gene is TRBV7-3, the J gene TRBJ2-5; 9 positions agree with TRBD1. The sequenced sample was PBMCs. Here the CDR3 reads CASSFTRDRVETQYF. CDR3 nucleotide sequence: TGTGCCAGCAGCTTTACTCGGGACAGGGTTGAGACCCAGTACTTC.